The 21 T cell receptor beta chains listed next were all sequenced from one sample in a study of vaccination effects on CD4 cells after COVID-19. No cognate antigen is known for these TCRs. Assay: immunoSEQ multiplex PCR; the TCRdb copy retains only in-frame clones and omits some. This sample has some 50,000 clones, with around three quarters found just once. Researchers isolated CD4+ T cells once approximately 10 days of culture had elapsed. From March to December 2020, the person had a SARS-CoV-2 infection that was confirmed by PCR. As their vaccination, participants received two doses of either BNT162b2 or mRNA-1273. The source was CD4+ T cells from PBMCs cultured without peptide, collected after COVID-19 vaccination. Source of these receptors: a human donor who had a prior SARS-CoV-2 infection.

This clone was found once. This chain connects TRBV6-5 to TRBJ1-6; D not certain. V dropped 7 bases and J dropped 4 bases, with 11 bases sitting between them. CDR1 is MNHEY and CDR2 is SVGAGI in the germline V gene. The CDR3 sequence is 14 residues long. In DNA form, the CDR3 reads TGTGCCAGCACCACCCCAGCTTATAATTCACCCCTCCACTTT. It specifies CASTTPAYNSPLHF.

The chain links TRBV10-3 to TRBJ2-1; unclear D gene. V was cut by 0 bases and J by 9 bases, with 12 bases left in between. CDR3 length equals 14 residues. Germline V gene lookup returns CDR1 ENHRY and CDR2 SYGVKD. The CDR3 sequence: CAISESVPSGEQFF. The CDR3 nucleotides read TGTGCCATCAGTGAGTCGGTCCCCTCGGGTGAGCAGTTCTTC.

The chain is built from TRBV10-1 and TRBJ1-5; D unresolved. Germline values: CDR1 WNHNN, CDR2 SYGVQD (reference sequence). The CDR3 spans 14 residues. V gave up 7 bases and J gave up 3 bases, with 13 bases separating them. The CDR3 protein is CASIWCQFNQPQHF. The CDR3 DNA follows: TGCGCCAGCATCTGGTGTCAGTTCAATCAGCCCCAGCATTTT.

The CDR3 loop reads CASSTSTGDGETQYF. Here the CDR3 DNA reads TGTGCCAGTAGTACTAGTACGGGGGACGGAGAGACCCAGTACTTC. The V gene is TRBV19, the J gene TRBJ2-5, with D maybe TRBD2 (6 bases). CDR1 is LNHDA and CDR2 is SQIVND in the germline V gene (reference sequence). V shed 4 bases and J shed 4 bases, with 16 bases lying between them. This CDR3 spans 15 amino acids.

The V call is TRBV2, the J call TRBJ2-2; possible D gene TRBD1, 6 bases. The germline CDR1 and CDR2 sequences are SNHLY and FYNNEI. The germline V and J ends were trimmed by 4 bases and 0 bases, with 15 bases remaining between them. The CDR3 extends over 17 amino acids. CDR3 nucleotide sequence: TGTGCCAGCAGTGCTCAATGGACAGATGCGAACACCGGGGAGCTGTTTTTT. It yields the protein CASSAQWTDANTGELFF.

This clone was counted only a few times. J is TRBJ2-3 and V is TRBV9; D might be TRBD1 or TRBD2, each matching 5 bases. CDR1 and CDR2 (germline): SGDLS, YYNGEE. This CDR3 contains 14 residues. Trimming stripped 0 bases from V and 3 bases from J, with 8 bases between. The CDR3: CASSVAGTTDTQYF. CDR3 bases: TGTGCCAGCAGCGTAGCGGGGACGACAGATACGCAGTATTTT.

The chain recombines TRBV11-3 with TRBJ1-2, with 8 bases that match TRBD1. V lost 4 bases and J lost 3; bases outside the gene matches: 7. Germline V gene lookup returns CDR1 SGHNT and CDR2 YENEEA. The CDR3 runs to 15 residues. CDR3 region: CASSSWDRTDYGYTF. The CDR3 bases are TGTGCCAGCAGCTCTTGGGACAGGACTGACTATGGCTACACCTTC.

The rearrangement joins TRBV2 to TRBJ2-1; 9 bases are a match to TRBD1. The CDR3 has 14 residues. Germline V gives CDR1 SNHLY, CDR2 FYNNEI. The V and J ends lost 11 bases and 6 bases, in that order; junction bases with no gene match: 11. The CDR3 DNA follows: TGTGCCTCCTTTTCGGGACAGGGAGGCAATGAGCAGTTCTTC. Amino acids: CASFSGQGGNEQFF.

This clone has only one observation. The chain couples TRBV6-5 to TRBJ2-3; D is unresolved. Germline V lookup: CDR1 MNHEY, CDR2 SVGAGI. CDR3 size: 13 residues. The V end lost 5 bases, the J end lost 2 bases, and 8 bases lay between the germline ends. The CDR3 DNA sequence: TGTGCCAGCAGTAAGTGGGACACAGATACGCAGTATTTT. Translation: CASSKWDTDTQYF.

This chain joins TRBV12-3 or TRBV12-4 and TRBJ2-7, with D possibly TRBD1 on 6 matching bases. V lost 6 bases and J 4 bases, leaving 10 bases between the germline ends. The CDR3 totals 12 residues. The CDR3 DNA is TGTGCCAGCAGCTATACAGGGTACGAGCAGTACTTC. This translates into CASSYTGYEQYF.

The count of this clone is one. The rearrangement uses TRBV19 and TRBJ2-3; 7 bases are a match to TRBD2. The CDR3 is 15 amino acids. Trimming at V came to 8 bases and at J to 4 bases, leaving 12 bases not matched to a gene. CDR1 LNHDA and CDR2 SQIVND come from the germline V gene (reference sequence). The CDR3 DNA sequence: TGTGCCAGTTCCTCCCCCCAGCGGGGTGCAGATACGCAGTATTTT. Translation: CASSSPQRGADTQYF.

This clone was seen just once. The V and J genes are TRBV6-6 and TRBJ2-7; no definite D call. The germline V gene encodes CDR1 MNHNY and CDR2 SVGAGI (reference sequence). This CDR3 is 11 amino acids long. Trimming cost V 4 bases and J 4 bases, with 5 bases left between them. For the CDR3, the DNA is TGTGCCAGCAGTTCACTTTACGAGCAGTACTTC. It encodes CASSSLYEQYF.

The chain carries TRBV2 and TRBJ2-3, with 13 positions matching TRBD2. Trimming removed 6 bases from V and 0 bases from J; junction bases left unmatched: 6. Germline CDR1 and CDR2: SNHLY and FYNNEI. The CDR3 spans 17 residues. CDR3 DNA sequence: TGTGCCAGCAGACTGGGACTAGCGGGGCCTAGCACAGATACGCAGTATTTT. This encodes CASRLGLAGPSTDTQYF.

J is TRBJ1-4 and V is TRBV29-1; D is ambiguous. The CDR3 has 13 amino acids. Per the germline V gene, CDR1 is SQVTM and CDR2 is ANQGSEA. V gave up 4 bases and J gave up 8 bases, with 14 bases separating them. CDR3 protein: CSVGASLGEKLFF. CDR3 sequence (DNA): TGCAGCGTTGGGGCATCGCTAGGGGAAAAACTGTTTTTT. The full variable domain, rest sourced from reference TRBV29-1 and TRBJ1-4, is SAVISQKPSRDICQRGTSLTIQCQVDSQVTMMFWYRQQPGQSLTLIATANQGSEATYESGFVIDKFPISRPNLTFSTLTVSNMSPEDSSIYLCSVGASLGEKLFFGSGTQLSVL.

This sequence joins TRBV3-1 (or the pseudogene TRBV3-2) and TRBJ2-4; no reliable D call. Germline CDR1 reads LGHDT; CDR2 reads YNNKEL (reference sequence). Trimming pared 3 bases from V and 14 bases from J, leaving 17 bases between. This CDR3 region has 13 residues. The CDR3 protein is CASSHLTASYKYF. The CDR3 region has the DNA TGTGCCAGCAGCCACCTGACCGCCTCTTATAAGTACTTC.

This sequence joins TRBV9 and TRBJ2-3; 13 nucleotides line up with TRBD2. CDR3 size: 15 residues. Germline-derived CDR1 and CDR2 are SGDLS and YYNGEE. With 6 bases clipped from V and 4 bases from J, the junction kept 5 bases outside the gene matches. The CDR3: CASTQGLAGSDTQYF. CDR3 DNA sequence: TGTGCCAGCACCCAGGGACTAGCGGGGTCAGATACGCAGTATTTT.

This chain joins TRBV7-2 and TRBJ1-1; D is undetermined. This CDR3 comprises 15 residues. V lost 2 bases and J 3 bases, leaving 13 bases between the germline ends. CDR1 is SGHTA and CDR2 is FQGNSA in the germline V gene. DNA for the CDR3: TGTGCCAGCAGCTTATATGGGGTAAGGGACACTGAAGCTTTCTTT. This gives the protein CASSLYGVRDTEAFF. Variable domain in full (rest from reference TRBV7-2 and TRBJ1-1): GAGVSQSPSNKVTEKGKDVELRCDPISGHTALYWYRQSLGQGLEFLIYFQGNSAPDKSGLPSDRFSAERTGGSVSTLTIQRTQQEDSAVYLCASSLYGVRDTEAFFGQGTRLTVV.

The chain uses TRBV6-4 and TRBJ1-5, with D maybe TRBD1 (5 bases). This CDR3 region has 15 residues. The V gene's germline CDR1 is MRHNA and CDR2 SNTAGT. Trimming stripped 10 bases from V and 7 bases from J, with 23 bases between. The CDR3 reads CAIGVGRTVRQPQHF. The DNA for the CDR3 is TGTGCCATCGGGGTGGGGCGGACCGTACGCCAGCCCCAGCATTTT.

The CDR3 bases are TGTGCCAGCAGCGTAGACGGGACAGGGGACACGCAGTATTTT. It encodes CASSVDGTGDTQYF. V gene TRBV9 combines with J gene TRBJ2-3; 10 bases map to TRBD1. The germline CDR1 and CDR2 sequences are SGDLS and YYNGEE. This CDR3 is built from 14 residues. V shed 0 bases, J shed 9 bases, and the junction held 4 bases outside the gene matches.

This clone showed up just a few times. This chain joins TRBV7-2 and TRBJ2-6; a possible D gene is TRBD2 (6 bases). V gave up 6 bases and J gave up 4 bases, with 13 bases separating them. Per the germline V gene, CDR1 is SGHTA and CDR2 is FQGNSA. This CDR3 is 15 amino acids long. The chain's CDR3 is CASRPSASGANVLTF. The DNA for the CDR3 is TGTGCCAGCAGGCCTAGCGCATCAGGGGCCAACGTCCTGACTTTC.

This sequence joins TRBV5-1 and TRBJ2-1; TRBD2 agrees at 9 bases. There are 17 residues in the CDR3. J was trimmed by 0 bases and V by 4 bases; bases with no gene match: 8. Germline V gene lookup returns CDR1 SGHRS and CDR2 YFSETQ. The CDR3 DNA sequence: TGCGCCAGCAGCCCAGGACTAGCGCAGAGCTCCTACAATGAGCAGTTCTTC. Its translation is CASSPGLAQSSYNEQFF.